This T cell receptor (beta chain) was captured in a study of T cells in Graves' hyperthyroidism and ophthalmopathy. This clonotype was recorded many times. V was shortened by 6 bases and J by 5 bases, with 19 bases between the two germline ends. This CDR3 is 15 amino acids long. Germline CDR1 is MNHNS and CDR2 is SASEGT. It was RNA transcripts that yielded the amplified TCR beta CDR3 regions. A first-round RT-PCR of the TCR CDR3 used the HTBI primer set. A single record per CDR3 protein comes from TCRdb applying MiXCR to the multiplex PCR reads. The sample lists roughly 630,000 distinct CDR3 sequences, around 14% occurring once.

The chain links TRBV6-1 to TRBJ2-5, with TRBD2 as a possible D gene (6 bases). Sequenced sample: blood. The sequence derives from a woman aged 30 to 39 with Graves' hyperthyroidism. The CDR3 sequence: CASSTRTNVQETQYF. As DNA, the CDR3 is TGTGCCAGCAGCACCCGGACTAATGTTCAGGAGACCCAGTACTTC.